The 21 T cell receptor beta chains below come from one sample, sequenced in a study of T-cell memory formation after mild COVID-19. Via MiXCR, TCRdb re-called the 5' RACE reads, giving one row per CDR3 protein. The sample contains about 150,000 distinct CDR3 sequences, 6% of which appear only once. Sequencing was performed on PBMCs or a T cell subset sorted from them (not recorded which). All receptors derive from an adult woman who had mild COVID-19 (a few samples of this study predate the infection). Cell type and time point are not known.

The gene calls are TRBV20-1 and TRBJ2-7; the match to TRBD2 covers 8 bases. Germline CDR1 is DFQATT and CDR2 is SNEGSKA (reference sequence). This CDR3 is 14 amino acids long. V lost 0 bases and J lost 2; bases outside the gene matches: 3. The CDR3 protein is CSARESGGTYEQYF. In nucleotides, the CDR3 is TGCAGTGCTAGAGAAAGCGGGGGAACCTACGAGCAGTACTTC.

This clonotype was seen only a few times. V usage is TRBV24-1 and J usage is TRBJ2-3, with a tentative D call TRBD2 (6 bases). The V end was cut by 5 bases, the J end by 2 bases, with 16 bases between. This CDR3 is 16 amino acids long. From germline, CDR1 is KGHDR and CDR2 SFDVKD. The CDR3 region is CATSVYGDWDTDTQYF. CDR3 in DNA: TGTGCCACCAGTGTATACGGGGACTGGGACACAGATACGCAGTATTTT.

This clonotype was detected ten times or more. This chain uses TRBV20-1 with TRBJ2-3; TRBD2 matches 7 bases. The germline V gene encodes CDR1 DFQATT and CDR2 SNEGSKA (reference sequence). The CDR3 totals 16 residues. The junction had 8 bases not matched to a gene; V was cut back by 0 bases and J by 2 bases. The CDR3 bases are TGCAGTGCTAGAGATCTGGCTAGCGGTCACACAGATACGCAGTATTTT. It is translated as CSARDLASGHTDTQYF.

This clonotype was seen more than once but under ten times. V gene TRBV6-6 combines with J gene TRBJ1-2; possibly TRBD1 for D (6 bases). There are 15 residues in the CDR3. Trimming stripped 0 bases from V and 6 bases from J, with 14 bases between. Per the germline V gene, CDR1 is MNHNY and CDR2 is SVGAGI (reference sequence). CDR3 region: CASSYSGPGADGYTF. CDR3 coding DNA: TGTGCCAGCAGTTACTCCGGGCCAGGGGCGGATGGCTACACCTTC.

This clonotype appeared many times. The chain couples TRBV20-1 to TRBJ2-7, with D perhaps matching TRBD1 or TRBD2 (6 bases each). Per germline, CDR1 DFQATT and CDR2 SNEGSKA (reference sequence). CDR3 length equals 14 residues. V was clipped by 1 base and J by 0 bases, with 10 bases between them. The CDR3 loop reads CSARGGGLSYEQYF. CDR3 nucleotide sequence: TGCAGTGCTAGAGGAGGGGGGCTCTCCTACGAGCAGTACTTC.

The chain is built from TRBV7-9 and TRBJ2-7; D not resolved. The CDR3 totals 12 residues. The V gene's germline CDR1 is SEHNR and CDR2 FQNEAQ (reference sequence). V was cut by 3 bases and J by 1 base, with 4 bases left in between. CDR3: CASSLISYEQYF. The CDR3 DNA is TGTGCCAGCAGCTTGATATCCTACGAGCAGTACTTC.

This clonotype has only a few counts. The chain uses TRBV4-2 and TRBJ1-1; D remains unclear. The CDR3 is 14 amino acids. Trimming took off 1 base at V and 1 base at J, with 7 bases between the two ends. Germline CDR1 is LGHNA and CDR2 is YNFKEQ. The CDR3 loop is CASSQGLTNTEAFF. The CDR3 DNA follows: TGTGCCAGCAGCCAAGGACTGACGAACACTGAAGCTTTCTTT.

The table lists this clonotype with a few counts. This chain links TRBV24-1 with TRBJ2-5; the D call may be TRBD1 or TRBD2 (6 bases each). The CDR3 length is 17 residues. Germline values: CDR1 KGHDR, CDR2 SFDVKD. Trimming left V 4 bases short and J 2 bases short, with 19 bases between. The CDR3 DNA follows: TGTGCCACCAGTGACCCTCGGTGGCAGGGGAGGCAAGAGACCCAGTACTTC. Its protein product is CATSDPRWQGRQETQYF.

The CDR3 here is CASRISGGAGTGELFF. Written as DNA, the CDR3 is TGTGCCAGCAGAATTAGCGGGGGGGCCGGCACCGGGGAGCTGTTTTTT. The V and J genes are TRBV12-3 or TRBV12-4 and TRBJ2-2; 11 bases fit TRBD2. Losses at the gene ends were 6 bases for V and 4 bases for J; bases not matched to a gene: 7. The CDR3 has 16 residues.

This clonotype was detected ten times or more. CDR3: CASSTPSGRAFTGELFF. The CDR3 DNA sequence: TGTGCCAGCAGCACGCCTAGCGGGAGGGCCTTCACCGGGGAGCTGTTTTTT. The rearrangement uses TRBV7-2 and TRBJ2-2, with TRBD2 identical over 12 bases. Germline trimming cut 5 bases from V and 4 bases from J; bases unmatched to any gene: 8. CDR1 and CDR2 from the germline V gene are SGHTA and FQGNSA. The CDR3 extends over 17 amino acids.

The V and J genes are TRBV6-2 or TRBV6-3 and TRBJ2-1; no definite D call. The CDR3 loop spans 14 amino acids. With 2 bases removed from V and 2 bases from J, the gap between germline ends came to 7 bases. Germline V gene lookup returns CDR1 MNHEY and CDR2 SVGEGT. The CDR3 reads CASSYRVTYNEQFF. The CDR3 DNA reads as TGTGCCAGCAGTTACCGGGTGACCTACAATGAGCAGTTCTTC.

This clonotype was seen many times. The chain uses TRBV3-1 and TRBJ1-2; D is unresolved. Trimming removed 0 bases at V and 6 bases at J, with 17 bases between. The CDR3 covers 16 residues. The germline CDR1 and CDR2 sequences are LGHDT and YNNKEL (reference sequence). The CDR3, as DNA: TGTGCCAGCAGCCAAGATGGAGGTACGAGGGTGCATGGCTACACCTTC. Translating it yields CASSQDGGTRVHGYTF.

This clonotype was observed many times. The rearrangement links TRBV10-3 to TRBJ2-5, with 12 bases matching TRBD2. The germline CDR1 and CDR2 sequences are ENHRY and SYGVKD. V gave up 7 bases and J gave up 4 bases; unmatched junction bases: 4. The CDR3 totals 14 residues. CDR3 DNA sequence: TGTGCCATCAAACCGGGACTAGCGGGAGAGACCCAGTACTTC. Translating it yields CAIKPGLAGETQYF.

The table lists this clonotype with many counts. The V call is TRBV11-3, the J call TRBJ2-3; 7 bases align to TRBD2. This CDR3 spans 14 amino acids. CDR1 is SGHNT, CDR2 YENEEA, per germline. V shed 7 bases, J shed 1 base, and the junction held 5 bases outside the gene matches. CDR3 sequence (DNA): TGTGCCAGCACCACGGGGGGACGCACAGATACGCAGTATTTT. Translating gives CASTTGGRTDTQYF.

The chain carries TRBV2 and TRBJ1-4; D is possibly TRBD1 (5 bases). V was trimmed by 7 bases and J by 2 bases, leaving 11 bases between them. Germline V gives CDR1 SNHLY, CDR2 FYNNEI. The CDR3 is 14 residues long. The CDR3 is CASKTGRTNEKLFF. CDR3 DNA: TGTGCCAGCAAAACGGGACGGACTAATGAAAAACTGTTTTTT.

This clonotype was counted only a few times. This chain connects TRBV12-3 or TRBV12-4 to TRBJ2-1, with 8 bases lining up with TRBD2. J lost 8 bases, V lost 8 bases, and 14 bases had no gene match. The CDR3 runs to 15 residues. CDR3 bases: TGTGCCAGCCTTGTGTACGGGAGGGCCTTCGATGAGCAGTTCTTC. Its protein is CASLVYGRAFDEQFF.

This clonotype appeared a few times. The chain is built from TRBV7-2 and TRBJ1-1; D remains ambiguous. V was clipped by 1 base and J by 3 bases, with 9 bases between them. This CDR3 region has 14 residues. Germline V gene lookup returns CDR1 SGHTA and CDR2 FQGNSA. CDR3 loop: CASSLGGFDTEAFF. In DNA form, the CDR3 reads TGTGCCAGCAGCTTAGGAGGGTTCGACACTGAAGCTTTCTTT.

In this sample, this clonotype turned up many times. The chain carries TRBV3-1 and TRBJ2-7; the match to TRBD1 covers 9 bases. In germline, CDR1 is LGHDT, CDR2 YNNKEL (reference sequence). After removal of 4 bases from V and 5 bases from J, the junction contained 12 bases not matched to a gene. The CDR3 is made up of 16 amino acids. The CDR3 reads CASSPATGGILHEQYF. The DNA for the CDR3 is TGTGCCAGCAGCCCGGCGACAGGGGGTATACTACACGAGCAGTACTTC.

This rearrangement joins TRBV15 to TRBJ2-3, with D unresolved. This CDR3 is 16 amino acids long. The germline gives CDR1 LNHNV, CDR2 YYDKDF (reference sequence). With 1 base removed from V and 0 bases from J, the gap between germline ends came to 11 bases. CDR3 amino acids: CATSRGVGMSTDTQYF. CDR3 nucleotides: TGTGCCACCAGCAGAGGCGTGGGGATGAGCACAGATACGCAGTATTTT.

This clonotype was observed at least ten times. This chain connects TRBV6-2 or TRBV6-3 to TRBJ2-3, with D uncertain. Germline CDR1 MNHEY, CDR2 SVGEGT. Deletions cut 5 bases from V and 2 bases from J, with 11 bases between. The CDR3 covers 14 residues. Here the CDR3 reads CASSIGGPTDTQYF. The CDR3 bases are TGTGCCAGCAGTATCGGCGGACCCACAGATACGCAGTATTTT.

The chain carries TRBV7-8 and TRBJ1-5; 8 bases align to TRBD1. Germline V gene lookup returns CDR1 SGHVS and CDR2 FQNEAQ. Trimming removed 4 bases from V and 9 bases from J; junction bases left unmatched: 5. This CDR3 contains 13 residues. Written as DNA, the CDR3 is TGTGCCAGCAGCTCGGACAGGGAACGGCCCCAGCATTTT. Its translation is CASSSDRERPQHF.